The clone carrying this T cell receptor (beta chain) was recorded once. This entry comes from a study of blood T cells in healthy people across ages. A second PCR of about 7 to 12 cycles used a sample-barcoded 5' primer and a J-beta primer mix. TCRdb analysed the 5' RACE reads with MiXCR anew, one entry per CDR3 protein. The data show about 730,000 distinct CDR3 sequences, with about 40% seen just once and about 20% held by the top ten. This sequence was found in a woman aged 55-70 years in good health. Sequenced sample: blood.

The CDR3 loop reads CASSLVVAALYEQYF. CDR3 bases: TGCGCCAGCAGCTTGGTGGTAGCAGCACTCTACGAGCAGTACTTC. The chain combines TRBV5-1 with TRBJ2-7; D not resolved. The V gene's germline CDR1 is SGHRS and CDR2 YFSETQ. The CDR3 consists of 15 residues. Trimming took off 0 bases at V and 3 bases at J, with 13 bases between the two ends.